This T cell receptor (beta chain) was recovered during a study of response to subunit inactivated influenza vaccine. With regard to this clonotype: Its antigen is unidentified.

TCRdb analysed the RT-PCR reads with MiXCR anew, one entry per CDR3 protein. In the table there are approximately 530,000 distinct CDR3 sequences, more than 7% of which are singletons. Trimming cost V 2 bases and J 6 bases; bases outside gene matches: 3. Germline V lookup: CDR1 SGHTA, CDR2 FQGNSA. This CDR3 contains 16 residues. Study findings and constraints: The authors put forward the suggestion that each seasonal influenza vaccination may bring in only a limited number of new T cells.

The specimen was PBMCs from blood, collected about 24 months after vaccination. The source of this sequence is a man between 50 and 70 years old who received an inactivated influenza vaccine. The genes are TRBV7-2 and TRBJ2-3; 15 bases are shared with TRBD2. CDR3 in amino acids: CASSLTGTSGRDTQYF. In nucleotides, the CDR3 is TGTGCCAGCAGCTTAACCGGGACTAGCGGGAGGGATACGCAGTATTTT.